This is a list of T cell receptor beta chains from one sample in a study of CD8 T cells in ankylosing spondylitis. TCRdb redid the calling of the 5' RACE reads with MiXCR, one entry per CDR3 protein. Altogether 350,000 to 450,000 distinct CDR3 sequences are present, roughly a quarter being singletons, with the ten largest covering 0.89%. Sequencing was done on a sample of blood, either unsorted or a sorted T cell fraction (not recorded which). These receptors were obtained from a male donor with ankylosing spondylitis. The CDR3 runs from the conserved cysteine through the conserved F or W. The order of the fields is V gene, clone size, J gene, D gene, CDR3 DNA, CDR3 protein. D genes are given only for firm matches. Expanded clones are given a class, and other clones once, few, many or no size at all.

TRBV20-1	few	TRBJ1-1	TRBD1	TGCAGTGCTAGAAGATCCGGGACAGGGGTCCGGACTGAAGCTTTCTTT	CSARRSGTGVRTEAFF
TRBV4-2	NA	TRBJ1-2	NA	TGTGCCAGCAGCCAAGTTGTCAGAGGGGGCTATGGCTACACCTTC	CASSQVVRGGYGYTF
TRBV25-1	NA	TRBJ2-5	TRBD1	TGTGCCAGCAAGGACAGGGGGCCAGAGACCCAGTACTTC	CASKDRGPETQYF
TRBV12-3/TRBV12-4	NA	TRBJ2-1	TRBD2	TGTGCCAGCAGGACTAGCGGGAGGCCCAATGAGCAGTTCTTC	CASRTSGRPNEQFF
TRBV7-7	NA	TRBJ2-5	NA	TGTGCCAGCAGCTTAAACTCGGGGGAGACCCAGTACTTC	CASSLNSGETQYF
TRBV29-1	NA	TRBJ2-5	NA	TGCAGCGTTGATACGGGGGACCATCGGTCCCAGTACTTC	CSVDTGDHRSQYF
TRBV7-2	few	TRBJ2-1	NA	TGTGCCAGCAGCCCCCGCGTTAAGAGTGCCTACAATGAGCAGTTCTTC	CASSPRVKSAYNEQFF
TRBV6-2/TRBV6-3	few	TRBJ1-2	NA	TGTGCCAGCGGGGTGCCTCGGCAGCTAAAAGGTGATGGCTACACCTTC	CASGVPRQLKGDGYTF
TRBV9	NA	TRBJ1-6	TRBD1	TGTGCCAGCAGCGTAGCGGGCAGGGGGTCACCCCTCCACTTT	CASSVAGRGSPLHF
TRBV20-1	NA	TRBJ2-5	NA	TGCAGTGCTAGACCCCCGGGGGGCGGAAAGACCCAGTACTTC	CSARPPGGGKTQYF
TRBV5-1	few	TRBJ2-5	NA	TGCGCCAGCAGCTCCGCCGGGACCATCCAAGAGACCCAGTACTTC	CASSSAGTIQETQYF
TRBV12-3/TRBV12-4	NA	TRBJ1-2	NA	TGTGCCAGCAGACGGACAGCAGCTAACTATGGCTACACCTTC	CASRRTAANYGYTF
TRBV7-8	few	TRBJ2-1	TRBD2	TGTGCCAGCAGCTCACCCCCAGGGACTAGCGCCAACAATGAGCAGTTCTTC	CASSSPPGTSANNEQFF
TRBV7-2	NA	TRBJ2-3	NA	TGTGCCAGCAGCTCCGGACTAATTGCAGATACGCAGTATTTT	CASSSGLIADTQYF
TRBV20-1	NA	TRBJ1-4	TRBD1	TGCAGTGCTAGAGACCCAGGGGGCGTCGGTAAAAAACTGTTTTTT	CSARDPGGVGKKLFF
TRBV7-9	NA	TRBJ2-2	NA	TGTGCCAGCAGCTCTCCGGGACTGGCCCTCGGCACCGGGGAGCTGTTTTTT	CASSSPGLALGTGELFF
TRBV12-3/TRBV12-4	few	TRBJ1-2	NA	TGTGCCAGCAGTTTAAGACGGACAGACGGCTACACCTTC	CASSLRRTDGYTF
TRBV6-5	few	TRBJ2-5	TRBD2	TGTGCCAGCAGTTACTCGAGGACTAGCGTTGGGGAGACCCAGTACTTC	CASSYSRTSVGETQYF
TRBV20-1	few	TRBJ2-7	TRBD2	TGCAGTGCTAGCGGGAGGGCCTCCGAGCAGTACTTC	CSASGRASEQYF
TRBV11-2	NA	TRBJ2-3	NA	TGTGCCAGCAGCTTATCTACCGTAGCGGCATCTAGCACAGATACGCAGTATTTT	CASSLSTVAASSTDTQYF
TRBV5-6	NA	TRBJ2-3	TRBD2	TGTGCCAGCAGCTGGCTAGCGGAAGCCACAGATACGCAGTATTTT	CASSWLAEATDTQYF
TRBV24-1	NA	TRBJ2-3	NA	TGTGCCACCAGCCAACCTCGGGACACCATCGGAGCAGATACGCAGTATTTT	CATSQPRDTIGADTQYF
TRBV5-6	few	TRBJ2-7	TRBD2	TGTGCCAGCAGCTTAGTAGCGGGAGCCGTATTCTACGAGCAGTACTTC	CASSLVAGAVFYEQYF
TRBV3-1	NA	TRBJ2-7	TRBD1	TGTGCCAGCAGCCAATCGACAGGGTTTAGAGGGGAGCAGTACTTC	CASSQSTGFRGEQYF
TRBV24-1	few	TRBJ2-3	TRBD2	TGTGCCACCAGTGATCGACCGACTAGCGGGAGGACACGAACCAGCACAGATACGCAGTATTTT	CATSDRPTSGRTRTSTDTQYF
TRBV15	few	TRBJ1-2	NA	TGTGCCACCAGCCTCGACAGACCCTATGGCTACACCTTC	CATSLDRPYGYTF
TRBV5-1	NA	TRBJ2-1	TRBD2	TGCGCCAGCAGCACCCACCGGACTAGCGACCTCAATGAGCAGTTCTTC	CASSTHRTSDLNEQFF